Shown below are 15 T cell receptor beta chains from a single sample sequenced in a study of PD-1 blockade in classical Hodgkin lymphoma. This table comes from immunoSEQ multiplex PCR, and its TCRdb copy is limited to in-frame clones, with some not included. Of 31,000 or so clones listed, about two thirds are singletons. The patients all showed relapse after autologous stem cell transplantation, while their brentuximab vedotin exposure varied. Material: peripheral blood mononuclear cells (PBMCs), obtained before the second cycle of nivolumab. The receptors originated from a human donor with classical Hodgkin lymphoma.

This clone was counted once. The chain couples TRBV27 to TRBJ1-5, with 7 bases matching TRBD1. The junction had 4 bases not matched to a gene; V was cut back by 5 bases and J by 0 bases. Looked up from germline, CDR1 is MNHEY and CDR2 is SMNVEV (reference sequence). The CDR3 contains 15 residues. CDR3 sequence (DNA): TGTGCCAGCAGTCAACGACAGGGTAGCAATCAGCCCCAGCATTTT. It codes for CASSQRQGSNQPQHF.

The chain joins TRBV7-6 to TRBJ1-4, with D hard to call. The CDR3 has 12 amino acids. Trimming removed 5 bases from V and 7 bases from J, with 8 bases in between. CDR1 and CDR2 (germline): SGHVS, FNYEAQ. CDR3 nucleotide sequence: TGTGCCAGCAGCCGGGCGGGTGAAAAACTGTTTTTT. Translated: CASSRAGEKLFF.

The J gene is TRBJ1-2, the V gene TRBV5-1, with a tentative D call TRBD1 (5 bases). This CDR3 region has 16 residues. From germline, CDR1 is SGHRS and CDR2 YFSETQ. Trimming stripped 0 bases from V and 7 bases from J, with 19 bases between. CDR3: CASSLARAGRMGGYTF. The CDR3 region has the DNA TGCGCCAGCAGCTTGGCTCGGGCAGGGAGGATGGGTGGCTACACCTTC.

CDR3 bases: TGTGCCTTCATCAGGGAGGCCCCCTATGGCTACACCTTC. It yields the protein CAFIREAPYGYTF. The rearrangement joins TRBV30 to TRBJ1-2; weak D call: TRBD1 (5 bases). Germline CDR1 and CDR2: GTSNPN and SVGIG (reference sequence). The CDR3 spans 13 residues. Trimming shortened V by 7 bases and J by 4 bases, and 16 bases separated the two germline ends. Supplemented by reference TRBV30 and TRBJ1-2, the full variable domain reads SQTIHQWPATLVQPVGSPLSLECTVEGTSNPNLYWYRQAAGRGLQLLFYSVGIGQISSEVPQNLSASRPQDRQFILSSKKLLLSDSGFYLCAFIREAPYGYTFGSGTRLTVV.

The chain joins TRBV5-1 to TRBJ1-4; no firm D call. The germline V gene encodes CDR1 SGHRS and CDR2 YFSETQ. The CDR3 covers 15 residues. The V end was cut by 4 bases, the J end by 0 bases, with 10 bases between. The CDR3 sequence: CASSPRLSTNEKLFF. In DNA form, the CDR3 reads TGCGCCAGCAGCCCAAGGCTCTCAACTAATGAAAAACTGTTTTTT.

This CDR3 is CASSLTTSGGPRDIQYF. The CDR3 nucleotides are TGCGCCAGCAGCCTAACGACTAGCGGGGGGCCCCGGGACATTCAGTACTTC. V usage is TRBV4-1 and J usage is TRBJ2-4, with 13 bases that match TRBD2. After removal of 4 bases from V and 8 bases from J, the junction contained 11 bases not matched to a gene. The CDR3 extends over 17 amino acids. Germline CDR1 MGHRA, CDR2 YSYEKL.

This clone came up a few times. The chain has TRBV19 and TRBJ2-7; 9 nucleotides match TRBD2. Germline V gene sequence: CDR1 LNHDA, CDR2 SQIVND (reference sequence). This CDR3 has 15 amino acids. V lost 3 bases to trimming and J lost 5 bases; unmatched junction nucleotides: 8. The CDR3 nucleotides are TGTGCCAGTAGTATGAGAATAGCGGGGGTCAACGAGCAGTACTTC. Amino acids: CASSMRIAGVNEQYF.

V usage is TRBV4-1 and J usage is TRBJ2-1; 8 bases line up with TRBD2. The CDR3 is 18 amino acids. J was trimmed by 6 bases and V by 2 bases; bases with no gene match: 15. Germline V gene lookup returns CDR1 MGHRA and CDR2 YSYEKL. The CDR3 DNA follows: TGCGCCAGCAGCCAACCACCGGAAATCGGGGGGGGGTTCAATGAGCAGTTCTTC. It is translated as CASSQPPEIGGGFNEQFF.

The chain is built from TRBV28 and TRBJ2-7, with TRBD1 as a possible D gene (6 bases). This CDR3 has 12 amino acids. V lost 8 bases and J 1 base, leaving 9 bases between the germline ends. CDR1 is MDHEN, CDR2 SYDVKM, per germline. CDR3 DNA sequence: TGTGCCAGCTGGGACACTTCCTACGAGCAGTACTTC. Encoded protein: CASWDTSYEQYF.

The chain joins TRBV28 to TRBJ2-1; D assignment may be TRBD1 or TRBD2 (5 bases each). The CDR3 totals 11 residues. Germline loops: CDR1 MDHEN, CDR2 SYDVKM. The V gene lost 7 bases and the J gene lost 7 bases, with 8 bases spanning the gap. The CDR3 sequence: CASKEGNEQFF. The DNA of the CDR3 is TGTGCCAGCAAAGAGGGGAATGAGCAGTTCTTC.

The chain employs TRBV19 and TRBJ2-1; 8 nucleotides align to TRBD1. From germline, CDR1 is LNHDA and CDR2 SQIVND (reference sequence). After removal of 3 bases from V and 8 bases from J, the junction contained 12 bases not matched to a gene. CDR3 length: 16 residues. CDR3 in amino acids: CASSISRTGTIDEQFF. As DNA, the CDR3 is TGTGCCAGTAGTATCTCCCGGACAGGGACCATCGATGAGCAGTTCTTC.

This chain uses TRBV5-5 with TRBJ1-1; no definite D call. This CDR3 has 13 residues. With 2 bases removed from V and 0 bases from J, the gap between germline ends came to 5 bases. Germline V gene lookup returns CDR1 SGHKS and CDR2 YYEKEE (reference sequence). The chain's CDR3 is CASSFQLNTEAFF. The CDR3 coding sequence is TGTGCCAGCAGCTTCCAACTGAACACTGAAGCTTTCTTT.

The rearrangement uses TRBV7-2 and TRBJ1-5; 8 nucleotides align to TRBD1. This CDR3 comprises 14 residues. J lost 2 bases, V lost 3 bases, and 0 bases had no gene match. The germline CDR1 and CDR2 sequences are SGHTA and FQGNSA. CDR3: CASSLTGGNQPQHF. Here the CDR3 DNA reads TGTGCCAGCAGCTTGACAGGGGGCAATCAGCCCCAGCATTTT. The whole variable domain, remainder taken from reference TRBV7-2 and TRBJ1-5, is GAGVSQSPSNKVTEKGKDVELRCDPISGHTALYWYRQSLGQGLEFLIYFQGNSAPDKSGLPSDRFSAERTGGSVSTLTIQRTQQEDSAVYLCASSLTGGNQPQHFGDGTRLSIL.

The chain's CDR3 is CASSPTGSRYGYTF. For the CDR3, the DNA is TGTGCCAGCAGCCCGACCGGCTCGCGCTATGGCTACACCTTC. The rearrangement links TRBV7-2 to TRBJ1-2; D unclear. The CDR3 runs to 14 residues. Germline values: CDR1 SGHTA, CDR2 FQGNSA. Trimming took 5 bases from V and 4 from J, leaving 14 bases between them.

This chain connects TRBV10-3 to TRBJ1-1; no clear D gene. Germline CDR1 is ENHRY and CDR2 is SYGVKD. This CDR3 spans 13 amino acids. The ends were cut back, 2 bases at V and 8 bases at J, with 12 bases in the middle. CDR3 nucleotide sequence: TGTGCCATCAGTGAGGTGGAAGGTCGAGAAGCTTTCTTT. Amino acids: CAISEVEGREAFF.